These 11 T cell receptor beta chains were all obtained from the same sample, sequenced in a study of blood T cell repertoires in COVID-19. The table came from immunoSEQ multiplex PCR; TCRdb's copy has only in-frame clones and leaves some out. This sample has about 84,000 clones, with approximately 80% found just once. Sequenced sample: peripheral blood. All receptors derive from an elderly woman with acute or convalescent COVID-19.

This clone has more than one count but fewer than ten. The chain carries TRBV18 and TRBJ1-3; TRBD1 might be the D (5 bases). This CDR3 comprises 21 residues. Trimming left V 1 base short and J 0 bases short, with 25 bases between. Germline CDR1 reads KGHSH; CDR2 reads LQKENI. CDR3 protein: CASSPLFNSRQRVNSGNTIYF. CDR3 nucleotides: TGTGCCAGCTCACCACTTTTCAATAGTCGACAGAGAGTGAACTCTGGAAACACCATATATTTT.

The chain combines TRBV13 with TRBJ1-6; D may be TRBD1 (6 bases). This CDR3 region has 16 residues. Between the trimmed V and J ends, which lost 5 bases and 7 bases, there was a span of 18 bases. Germline V lookup: CDR1 PRHDT, CDR2 FYEKMQ (reference sequence). This CDR3 reads CASSSKQGYQNSPLHF. Written as DNA, the CDR3 is TGTGCCAGCAGCAGTAAACAGGGCTATCAGAATTCACCCCTCCACTTT.

This clone was seen just once. The J gene is TRBJ1-4, the V gene TRBV6-5, with D perhaps TRBD1 (6 bases). Germline assignment: CDR1 MNHEY and CDR2 SVGAGI. CDR3 size: 14 residues. Trimming removed 6 bases from V and 6 bases from J, with 14 bases in between. The CDR3 here is CASRRGGLDEKLFF. The CDR3 DNA follows: TGTGCCAGCAGACGAGGGGGTCTAGATGAAAAACTGTTTTTT.

This clone has only one observation. The rearrangement uses TRBV7-2 and TRBJ2-7, with no clear D. The CDR3 extends over 12 amino acids. CDR1 is SGHTA, CDR2 FQGNSA, per germline. Trimming took 3 bases from V and 6 from J, leaving 9 bases between them. The CDR3 loop is CASSFNLAEQYF. CDR3 coding DNA: TGTGCCAGCAGCTTTAATCTGGCCGAGCAGTACTTC.

This chain joins TRBV4-2 and TRBJ2-1, with D possibly matching TRBD2 (5 bases). V lost 1 base and J lost 4, with 14 bases in between. The germline gives CDR1 LGHNA, CDR2 YNFKEQ. This CDR3 contains 16 residues. The chain's CDR3 is CASSQGARGYYNEQFF. The CDR3 DNA reads TGTGCCAGCAGCCAAGGTGCCCGGGGATATTACAATGAGCAGTTCTTC.

V and J are TRBV24-1 and TRBJ2-1; D is possibly TRBD1 (6 bases). Germline lookup yields CDR1 KGHDR and CDR2 SFDVKD. V lost 4 bases to trimming and J lost 5 bases, with 14 bases between them. The CDR3 has 15 amino acids. The CDR3 protein is CATSDRGWGNNEQFF. CDR3 nucleotide sequence: TGTGCCACCAGTGACAGGGGTTGGGGAAACAATGAGCAGTTCTTC.

About this clone itself: This CDR3 is also generated by other DNA sequences in the sample. The chain combines TRBV7-3 with TRBJ1-1, with D tentatively TRBD1 (5 bases). Deletions cut 2 bases from V and 1 base from J, with 5 bases between. Germline V CDR1 and CDR2: SGHTA, FQGTGA. This CDR3 has 13 residues. CDR3 sequence reads: CASSLQGNTEAFF. In nucleotides, the CDR3 is TGTGCCAGCAGCTTACAGGGGAACACTGAAGCTTTCTTT.

The chain combines TRBV30 with TRBJ1-1; D possibly corresponds to TRBD1 (5 bases). Germline-derived CDR1 and CDR2 are GTSNPN and SVGIG (reference sequence). Between the trimmed V and J ends, which lost 4 bases and 2 bases, there was a span of 11 bases. The CDR3 is made up of 13 amino acids. CDR3: CAWMAGLNTEAFF. The CDR3 DNA follows: TGTGCCTGGATGGCGGGACTTAACACTGAAGCTTTCTTT.

This clone was counted between two and nine times. The rearrangement joins TRBV2 to TRBJ1-1; 7 nucleotides match TRBD1. The V and J ends lost 6 bases and 0 bases, in that order; junction bases with no gene match: 16. The CDR3 has 18 amino acids. Germline values: CDR1 SNHLY, CDR2 FYNNEI. The CDR3 spells CASSLRRSRDSLNTEAFF. The CDR3 DNA follows: TGTGCCAGCAGCCTCAGGAGGTCCCGGGACAGCCTGAACACTGAAGCTTTCTTT. Full variable domain (rest looked up from reference TRBV2 and TRBJ1-1): EPEVTQTPSHQVTQMGQEVILRCVPISNHLYFYWYRQILGQKVEFLVSFYNNEISEKSEIFDDQFSVERPDGSNFTLKIRSTKLEDSAMYFCASSLRRSRDSLNTEAFFGQGTRLTVV.

The V and J genes are TRBV25-1 and TRBJ1-2; D unclear. The germline V gene encodes CDR1 MGHDK and CDR2 SYGVNS. The CDR3 contains 14 residues. Trimming shortened V by 1 base and J by 7 bases, and 13 bases separated the two germline ends. Here the CDR3 reads CASSESPGRVGYTF. CDR3 DNA: TGTGCCAGCAGTGAATCCCCAGGCCGCGTTGGCTACACCTTC.

This clone has more than one count but fewer than ten. This chain uses TRBV4-1 with TRBJ2-2, with no clear D. This CDR3 has 15 residues. Between the trimmed V and J ends, which lost 0 bases and 4 bases, there was a span of 9 bases. CDR1 MGHRA and CDR2 YSYEKL come from the germline V gene. CDR3 bases: TGCGCCAGCAGCCAAGAAGTAACCGGCACCGGGGAGCTGTTTTTT. Its translation is CASSQEVTGTGELFF.